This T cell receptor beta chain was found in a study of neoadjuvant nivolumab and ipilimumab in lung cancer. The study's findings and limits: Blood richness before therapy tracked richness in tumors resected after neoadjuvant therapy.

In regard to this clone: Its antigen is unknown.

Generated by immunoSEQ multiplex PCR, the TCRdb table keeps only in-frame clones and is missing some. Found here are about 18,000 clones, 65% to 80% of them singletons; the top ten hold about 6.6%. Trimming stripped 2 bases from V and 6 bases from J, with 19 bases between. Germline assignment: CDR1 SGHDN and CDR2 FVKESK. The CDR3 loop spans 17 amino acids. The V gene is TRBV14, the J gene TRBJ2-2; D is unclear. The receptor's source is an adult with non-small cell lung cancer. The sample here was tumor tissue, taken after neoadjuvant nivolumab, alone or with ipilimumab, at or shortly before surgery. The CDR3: CASSQLPTGPYPGELFF. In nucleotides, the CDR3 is TGTGCCAGCAGCCAACTCCCCACCGGGCCCTATCCCGGGGAGCTGTTTTTT. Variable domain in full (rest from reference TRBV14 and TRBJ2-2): EAGVTQFPSHSVIEKGQTVTLRCDPISGHDNLYWYRRVMGKEIKFLLHFVKESKQDESGMPNNRFLAERTGGTYSTLKVQPAELEDSGVYFCASSQLPTGPYPGELFFGEGSRLTVL.